This is a list of T cell receptor beta chains from one sample in a study of T-cell reconstitution after alpha-beta-depleted transplantation in children. TCRdb independently ran MiXCR on the PCR reads; one entry per CDR3 protein. In the table there are around 600,000 distinct CDR3 sequences, 23% of which are singletons. The sequencing used PBMCs, mostly from graft donor cells, collected 360 days after TCRalphabeta/CD19-depleted stem cell transplant. These receptors all come from a boy in the first two years of life who had a stem cell transplant for acute myeloid leukemia, so the T cells may come from the graft donor. CDR3s include the opening cysteine and the closing phenylalanine or tryptophan. The D gene is left open where the match is weak. Expanded clones are given a class, and other clones once, few, many or no size at all.

abundance | j_gene | v_gene | d_gene | CDR3aa | CDR3nt
NA | TRBJ1-5 | TRBV20-1 | NA | CSARDTANQPQHF | TGCAGTGCTAGAGATACGGCTAATCAGCCCCAGCATTTT
NA | TRBJ1-3 | TRBV28 | NA | CASVAWTNSGNTIYF | TGTGCCAGCGTGGCCTGGACGAACTCTGGAAACACCATATATTTT
many | TRBJ1-1 | TRBV12-3/TRBV12-4 | NA | CASSSSTNTEAFF | TGTGCCAGCAGTTCAAGTACGAACACTGAAGCTTTCTTT
many | TRBJ2-3 | TRBV5-5 | NA | CASSLAGGLDTQYF | TGTGCCAGCAGCTTGGCCGGGGGTCTAGATACGCAGTATTTT
NA | TRBJ1-6 | TRBV4-2 | NA | CASSQDLSSYNSPLHF | TGTGCCAGCAGCCAAGATCTGAGCTCCTATAATTCACCCCTCCACTTT
NA | TRBJ1-6 | TRBV28 | TRBD1 | CASSPRDRARGNSPLHF | TGTGCCAGCAGTCCGCGGGACAGGGCGCGGGGTAATTCACCCCTCCACTTT
many | TRBJ2-7 | TRBV21-1 | NA | CASSSINRAREQYF | TGTGCCAGCAGTTCCATAAACAGGGCTCGAGAGCAGTACTTC
NA | TRBJ2-1 | TRBV12-3/TRBV12-4 | TRBD2 | CASSPWTSGGNNEQFF | TGTGCCAGCAGTCCGTGGACTAGCGGGGGAAACAATGAGCAGTTCTTC
few | TRBJ1-2 | TRBV12-3/TRBV12-4 | TRBD1 | CASSTGARYYGYTF | TGTGCCAGCAGTACAGGGGCCCGCTACTATGGCTACACCTTC
once | TRBJ2-1 | TRBV30 | TRBD2 | CAWSVGLAGGNEQFF | TGTGCCTGGAGTGTAGGTCTAGCGGGGGGTAATGAGCAGTTCTTC
NA | TRBJ2-7 | TRBV5-6 | NA | CASRRVGPYEQYF | TGTGCCAGCAGGAGGGTGGGGCCCTACGAGCAGTACTTC
few | TRBJ2-5 | TRBV6-1 | TRBD2 | CASRPGLAEQETQYF | TGTGCCAGCAGGCCGGGACTAGCGGAACAAGAGACCCAGTACTTC
many | TRBJ2-2 | TRBV20-1 | NA | CSASGDIGTGELFF | TGCAGTGCTAGCGGGGATATAGGCACCGGGGAGCTGTTTTTT
many | TRBJ2-3 | TRBV3-1 | TRBD2 | CASSQIAGGPNTQYF | TGTGCCAGCAGCCAGATAGCGGGGGGCCCAAATACGCAGTATTTT
NA | TRBJ2-7 | TRBV7-9 | NA | CASSLGLRTYEQYF | TGTGCCAGCAGCTTAGGGCTTAGGACCTACGAGCAGTACTTC
many | TRBJ1-2 | TRBV11-2 | NA | CASSLAITGGHGYTF | TGTGCCAGCAGCTTGGCGATCACAGGCGGGCATGGCTACACCTTC
few | TRBJ1-3 | TRBV20-1 | NA | CSARDLNTIYF | TGCAGTGCTAGGGATCTTAACACCATATATTTT
NA | TRBJ2-6 | TRBV11-1 | NA | CACCRLRTVKKSGANVLTF | TGTGCCTGCTGTCGGCTAAGGACAGTCAAAAAATCTGGGGCCAACGTCCTGACTTTC
few | TRBJ2-3 | TRBV15 | NA | CATSRYGREYF | TGTGCCACCAGCAGGTACGGGAGAGAGTATTTT
few | TRBJ2-1 | TRBV27 | TRBD2 | CASSISGIYNEQFF | TGTGCCAGCAGTATTAGCGGGATTTACAATGAGCAGTTCTTC
NA | TRBJ2-3 | TRBV5-4 | TRBD1 | CASSLAPGQGAVDTQYF | TGTGCCAGCAGCTTGGCCCCGGGACAGGGGGCGGTGGATACGCAGTATTTT
many | TRBJ2-4 | TRBV20-1 | TRBD2 | CSAGVLAKNIQYF | TGCAGCGCGGGAGTCCTAGCCAAAAACATTCAGTACTTC
few | TRBJ2-3 | TRBV20-1 | NA | CSARGFDTQYF | TGCAGTGCTAGAGGGTTCGATACGCAGTATTTT
NA | TRBJ2-7 | TRBV7-9 | TRBD1 | CASSQGQGGSYEQYF | TGTGCCAGCAGCCAGGGACAGGGGGGCTCCTACGAGCAGTACTTC
many | TRBJ2-1 | TRBV6-5 | NA | CASSYTEGGVEQFF | TGTGCCAGCAGTTACACAGAAGGGGGGGTCGAGCAGTTCTTC
few | TRBJ2-7 | TRBV12-3/TRBV12-4 | NA | CASSHPGQRQYF | TGTGCCAGCAGCCACCCCGGGCAGAGGCAGTACTTC
NA | TRBJ1-1 | TRBV15 | TRBD1 | CATSRATGLNTEAFF | TGTGCCACCAGCAGGGCGACAGGGCTGAACACTGAAGCTTTCTTT
few | TRBJ2-4 | TRBV20-1 | NA | CSARDPRKNIQYF | TGCAGTGCTAGAGATCCCAGGAAAAACATTCAGTACTTC
NA | TRBJ2-2 | TRBV6-5 | NA | CASSLEGGGTGELFF | TGTGCCAGCAGTTTGGAGGGGGGTGGCACCGGGGAGCTGTTTTTT
many | TRBJ1-1 | TRBV28 | NA | CASSLKTEAFF | TGTGCCAGCAGTTTAAAAACTGAAGCTTTCTTT
NA | TRBJ2-2 | TRBV29-1 | TRBD2 | CSVVASGGVNTGELFF | TGCAGCGTTGTGGCTAGCGGGGGGGTGAACACCGGGGAGCTGTTTTTT
many | TRBJ2-4 | TRBV28 | TRBD2 | CASSRTAGGVNIQYF | TGTGCCAGCAGCCGCACAGCGGGGGGCGTGAACATTCAGTACTTC
few | TRBJ2-5 | TRBV11-2 | NA | CASSLETGVGETQYF | TGTGCCAGCAGCCTAGAGACGGGGGTAGGGGAGACCCAGTACTTC
few | TRBJ2-2 | TRBV7-2 | NA | CASSLAGAVLTGELFF | TGTGCCAGCAGCTTAGCAGGGGCCGTTTTAACCGGGGAGCTGTTTTTT
few | TRBJ1-4 | TRBV20-1 | TRBD1 | CSAGQGARISGEKLFF | TGCAGTGCCGGACAGGGGGCGCGAATTAGTGGTGAAAAACTGTTTTTT
many | TRBJ2-1 | TRBV5-4 | TRBD1 | CASSLEGTGINEQFF | TGTGCCAGCAGCTTGGAGGGGACAGGGATCAATGAGCAGTTCTTC
NA | TRBJ2-3 | TRBV7-2 | NA | CASSLRGMGDTQYF | TGTGCCAGCAGCTTAAGGGGAATGGGGGATACGCAGTATTTT
NA | TRBJ2-5 | TRBV3-1 | NA | CASSPHGKGETQYF | TGTGCCAGCAGCCCCCACGGAAAGGGAGAGACCCAGTACTTC
NA | TRBJ2-3 | TRBV12-3/TRBV12-4 | NA | CASSSLGRTDTQYF | TGTGCCAGCAGTTCTCTCGGACGCACAGATACGCAGTATTTT
many | TRBJ1-3 | TRBV7-2 | NA | CASSLGTAGNTIYF | TGTGCCAGCAGCTTAGGGACAGCCGGAAACACCATATATTTT
few | TRBJ1-2 | TRBV29-1 | TRBD1 | CSGGSSGTGVRDGYTF | TGCAGCGGGGGGAGTTCAGGGACAGGGGTTAGAGATGGCTACACCTTC
few | TRBJ1-5 | TRBV24-1 | NA | CATSGSISNQPQHF | TGTGCCACCAGTGGTTCAATAAGCAATCAGCCCCAGCATTTT
few | TRBJ2-3 | TRBV20-1 | NA | CSARDKGGAPTDTQYF | TGCAGTGCTAGAGATAAGGGGGGCGCGCCCACAGATACGCAGTATTTT
NA | TRBJ2-7 | TRBV6-5 | NA | CASSYSRDYEQYF | TGTGCCAGCAGTTACTCGCGGGACTACGAGCAGTACTTC
NA | TRBJ2-2 | TRBV7-2 | NA | CASSFNPGPGELFF | TGTGCCAGCAGCTTTAATCCAGGCCCCGGGGAGCTGTTTTTT
many | TRBJ1-2 | TRBV27 | NA | CASSLSGGANYGYTF | TGTGCCAGCAGTTTATCAGGGGGGGCTAACTATGGCTACACCTTC
NA | TRBJ1-2 | TRBV20-1 | TRBD1 | CSAGDRADGYTF | TGCAGTGCTGGGGACAGGGCTGATGGCTACACCTTC
few | TRBJ2-3 | TRBV7-2 | TRBD2 | CASSLGVRRGGSDTQYF | TGTGCCAGCAGCTTAGGAGTCAGGCGGGGGGGCTCGGATACGCAGTATTTT
NA | TRBJ1-1 | TRBV7-9 | NA | CASSSRTESPEAFF | TGTGCCAGCAGCTCGCGGACGGAGTCCCCTGAAGCTTTCTTT
NA | TRBJ2-2 | TRBV24-1 | TRBD1 | CATSDRSGQGTWSGELFF | TGTGCCACCAGTGATCGATCGGGACAGGGCACTTGGTCTGGGGAGCTGTTTTTT
once | TRBJ2-1 | TRBV28 | NA | CASSTGTPNEQFF | TGTGCCAGCAGCACAGGGACACCCAATGAGCAGTTCTTC
NA | TRBJ2-1 | TRBV12-2 | NA | CASRLGETHNEQFF | TGTGCAAGTCGCTTAGGGGAGACGCACAATGAGCAGTTCTTC
few | TRBJ2-4 | TRBV28 | TRBD1 | CASSQGTAWSPVLLAKNIQYF | TGTGCCAGCAGTCAGGGGACAGCCTGGAGCCCCGTTTTACTAGCCAAAAACATTCAGTACTTC
few | TRBJ1-1 | TRBV4-3 | NA | CASSQEDRTNTEAFF | TGCGCCAGCAGCCAGGAAGACAGGACGAACACTGAAGCTTTCTTT
NA | TRBJ2-3 | TRBV6-5 | NA | CASSYKHTDTQYF | TGTGCCAGCAGTTACAAGCACACAGATACGCAGTATTTT
NA | TRBJ2-4 | TRBV25-1 | NA | CASSPTGFNIQYF | TGTGCCAGTTCCCCTACAGGCTTTAACATTCAGTACTTC
few | TRBJ1-2 | TRBV6-5 | NA | CASSYFQGYNYGYTF | TGTGCCAGCAGTTACTTTCAGGGTTATAACTATGGCTACACCTTC
few | TRBJ2-5 | TRBV5-1 | TRBD1 | CASKRTGVGQGETQYF | TGCGCCAGCAAACGAACAGGGGTAGGGCAAGGGGAGACCCAGTACTTC
many | TRBJ2-7 | TRBV4-3 | TRBD1 | CASSQARGQSSYEQYF | TGCGCCAGCAGCCAAGCGAGGGGGCAGAGCTCCTACGAGCAGTACTTC
many | TRBJ2-7 | TRBV29-1 | NA | CSVEDDRSPGDYEQYF | TGCAGCGTTGAAGACGACCGATCTCCTGGGGACTACGAGCAGTACTTC